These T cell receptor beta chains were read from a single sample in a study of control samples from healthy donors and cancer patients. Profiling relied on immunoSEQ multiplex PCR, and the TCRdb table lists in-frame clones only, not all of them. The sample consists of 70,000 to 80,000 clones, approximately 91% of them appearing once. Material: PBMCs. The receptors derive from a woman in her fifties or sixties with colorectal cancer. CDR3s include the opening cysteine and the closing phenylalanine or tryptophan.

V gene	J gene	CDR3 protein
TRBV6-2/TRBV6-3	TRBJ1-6	CASSYVSGQNNSPLHF
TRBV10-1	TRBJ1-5	CASSDSYQPQHF
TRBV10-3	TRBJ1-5	CASSSGTGGKRKPQHF
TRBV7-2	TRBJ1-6	CASSFNSPLHF
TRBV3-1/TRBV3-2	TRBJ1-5	CASSSGQPQHF
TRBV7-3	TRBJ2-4	CASSLTGTSGVAKNIQYF
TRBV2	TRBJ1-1	CASSPDRVGTEAFF
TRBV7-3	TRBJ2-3	CASRKGLAGGTDTQYF
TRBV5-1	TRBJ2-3	CASSWQQGYTDTQYF
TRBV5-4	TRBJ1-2	CASGRVGDGYTF
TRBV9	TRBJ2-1	CASSKTGDSSYNEQFF
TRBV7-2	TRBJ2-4	CASSSDGAKNIQYF
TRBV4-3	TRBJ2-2	CASSQDYRGTNTGELFF
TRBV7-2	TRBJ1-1	CASSTQGGTEAFF
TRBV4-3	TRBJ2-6	CASSQDRGDRGWGGGANVLTF
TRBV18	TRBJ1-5	CASSRSGYSGQPQHF
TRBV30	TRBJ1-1	CAWNPDRADSITEAFF
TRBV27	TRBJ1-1	CASSLDRYSEAFF
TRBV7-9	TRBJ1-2	CASSSAGVTGGYTF
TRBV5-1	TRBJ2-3	CASSSRTSGGADTQYF
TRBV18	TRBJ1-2	CASSPPSGSNYGYTF
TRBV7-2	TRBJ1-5	CASSPGGKGDQPQHF
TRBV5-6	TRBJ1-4	CASSPWTAVTTNEKLFF
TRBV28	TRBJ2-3	CASSFGRWDTQYF
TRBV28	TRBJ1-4	CASSSHRDDGEKLFF
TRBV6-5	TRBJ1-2	CASSYRGQGYGYTF
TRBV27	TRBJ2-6	CASSLWGGSFSGANVLTF
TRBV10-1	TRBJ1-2	CASSPDRGNGYTF
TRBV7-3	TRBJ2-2	CASSQSHTTGELFF
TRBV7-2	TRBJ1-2	CASSSGTGGRYGYTF
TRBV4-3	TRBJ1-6	CASSQEGGQVSPLHF
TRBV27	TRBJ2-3	CASSSGILSTDTQYF
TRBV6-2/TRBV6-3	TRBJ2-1	CASSWGGQGENEQFF
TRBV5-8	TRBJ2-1	CASKRTSGGPSYNEQFF
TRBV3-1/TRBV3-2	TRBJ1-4	CASSQEDRGGKLFF
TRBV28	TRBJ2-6	CASRDGLSGANVLTF
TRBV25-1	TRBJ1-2	CASSAQGAGSGYTF
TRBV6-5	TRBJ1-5	CASRRDNNQPQHF
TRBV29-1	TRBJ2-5	CSVSLEGETQYF